This T cell receptor (beta chain) was retrieved from a study of cytomegalovirus exposure and HLA in healthy donors. The overall study: Findings of an earlier analysis included around 120 million unique TCR beta sequences from around 180 million T cells. Study results and caveats: Common viral pathogens (according to a later analysis) appeared linked to several of the most significant clusters.

The study ran its PCR with 60 Vbeta and 13 Jbeta primers. TCRdb's table, derived via immunoSEQ multiplex PCR, lists solely in-frame clones and lacks some. The top ten hold approximately 2% of the sample, which has 150,000 to 200,000 clones, around 74% seen once. By proportion, this clone is medium-sized. No antigen is known for it. Other nucleotide sequences in the sample specify the same CDR3. With 0 bases clipped from V and 8 bases from J, the junction kept 3 bases outside the gene matches. The CDR3 runs to 16 residues. The germline gives CDR1 LGHNA, CDR2 YNFKEQ. This sequence joins TRBV4-2 and TRBJ2-1, with 14 bases lining up with TRBD2. The sequence was collected from a female donor in good health and CMV-seronegative. Material for sequencing was PBMCs. CDR3 loop: CASSQDGTSGGYEQFF. The CDR3 DNA reads TGTGCCAGCAGCCAAGATGGGACTAGCGGGGGTTATGAGCAGTTCTTC.